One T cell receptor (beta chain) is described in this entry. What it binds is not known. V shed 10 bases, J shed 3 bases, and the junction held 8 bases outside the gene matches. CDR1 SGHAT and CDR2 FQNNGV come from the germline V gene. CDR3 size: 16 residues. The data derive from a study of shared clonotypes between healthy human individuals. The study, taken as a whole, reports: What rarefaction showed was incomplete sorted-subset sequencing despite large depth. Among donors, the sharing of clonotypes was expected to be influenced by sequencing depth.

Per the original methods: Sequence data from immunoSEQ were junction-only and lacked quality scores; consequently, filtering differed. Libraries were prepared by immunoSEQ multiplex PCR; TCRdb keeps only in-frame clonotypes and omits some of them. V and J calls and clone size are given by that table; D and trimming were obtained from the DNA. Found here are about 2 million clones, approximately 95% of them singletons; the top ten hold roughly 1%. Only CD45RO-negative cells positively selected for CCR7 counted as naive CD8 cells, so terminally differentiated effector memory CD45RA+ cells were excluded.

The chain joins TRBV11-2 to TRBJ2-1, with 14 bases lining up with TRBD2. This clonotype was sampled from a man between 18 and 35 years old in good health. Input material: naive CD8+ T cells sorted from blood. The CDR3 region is CAIAGLAGEHYNEQFF. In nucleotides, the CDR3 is TGTGCCATCGCGGGACTAGCGGGAGAGCACTACAATGAGCAGTTCTTC.